One T cell receptor beta chain is described in this entry. No antigen is known for it. TCR beta CDR3 regions were amplified from RNA transcripts. The HTBI primer set drove a first-round RT-PCR of the TCR CDR3. TCRdb re-analysed the multiplex PCR reads in MiXCR, keeping a single row per CDR3 protein. The profile covers approximately 480,000 distinct CDR3 sequences, with around 20% appearing a single time and about 26% taken by the ten largest. The entry originates in a study of T cells in Graves' hyperthyroidism and ophthalmopathy. Graves' hyperthyroidism qualified as stable when ophthalmopathy did not progress within 18 months. The CDR3 contains 14 residues. Per germline, CDR1 MNHEY and CDR2 SVGEGT. Trimming stripped 4 bases from V and 0 bases from J, with 7 bases between. Study-wide results and caveats: Most clonotypes expanded in thyroid above 0.001 were likewise present in blood.

The TCR originated in a young man with Graves' hyperthyroidism. Sequencing was carried out using blood. The V and J genes are TRBV6-2 or TRBV6-3 and TRBJ1-3; D is uncertain. CDR3 coding DNA: TGTGCCAGCAGTTGGAGAGCCTCTGGAAACACCATATATTTT. Protein: CASSWRASGNTIYF.